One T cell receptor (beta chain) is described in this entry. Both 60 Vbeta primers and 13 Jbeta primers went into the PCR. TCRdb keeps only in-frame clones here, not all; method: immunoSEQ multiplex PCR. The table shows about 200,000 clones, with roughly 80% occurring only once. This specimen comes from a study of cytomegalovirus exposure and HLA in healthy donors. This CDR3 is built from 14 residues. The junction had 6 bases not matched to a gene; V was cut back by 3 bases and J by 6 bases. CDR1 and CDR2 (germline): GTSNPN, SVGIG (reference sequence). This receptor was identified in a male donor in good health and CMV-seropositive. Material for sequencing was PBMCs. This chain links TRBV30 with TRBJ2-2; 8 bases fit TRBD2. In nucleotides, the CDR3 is TGTGCCTGGAGCCCGGGGGGGTGGGCCGGGGAGCTGTTTTTT. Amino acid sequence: CAWSPGGWAGELFF. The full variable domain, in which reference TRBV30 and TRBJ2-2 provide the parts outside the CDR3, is SQTIHQWPATLVQPVGSPLSLECTVEGTSNPNLYWYRQAAGRGLQLLFYSVGIGQISSEVPQNLSASRPQDRQFILSSKKLLLSDSGFYLCAWSPGGWAGELFFGEGSRLTVL.